These T cell receptor beta chains were read from a single sample in a study of radiation and T cells in renal cell carcinoma. TCRdb's table, derived via immunoSEQ multiplex PCR, lists solely in-frame clones and lacks some. The sample yields around 74,000 clones, over 65% seen once. Material: blood, obtained from a patient whose treatment included radiotherapy and nephrectomy. The receptor set was obtained from a woman aged 60 to 75 with renal cell carcinoma. Each CDR3 is given with its conserved first and last residue. A D gene is named only where the DNA matches it firmly. Not every row has a clone size; where given, it reads once, few, many or a size class.

CDR3 DNA: TGTGCCAGCAGTCGGGTCCCTCCTTGGGGCACTGAAGCTTTCTTT
CDR3 protein: CASSRVPPWGTEAFF
D gene: NA
V gene: TRBV5-6
clone size: NA
J gene: TRBJ1-1
CDR3 length: 15

CDR3 DNA: TGTGCCAGCAGCCCCGACGGGGGGGGCAGCTATGGCTACACCTTC
CDR3 protein: CASSPDGGGSYGYTF
D gene: NA
V gene: TRBV9
clone size: NA
J gene: TRBJ1-2
CDR3 length: 15

CDR3 DNA: TGTGCCAGCAGCGCGTACAGGGGGAATGAGCAGTTCTTC
CDR3 protein: CASSAYRGNEQFF
D gene: TRBD1
V gene: TRBV9
clone size: NA
J gene: TRBJ2-1
CDR3 length: 13

CDR3 DNA: TGTGCCACCAGCACCGGGGGAGGTGGGAAGACCCAGTACTTC
CDR3 protein: CATSTGGGGKTQYF
D gene: NA
V gene: TRBV15
clone size: NA
J gene: TRBJ2-5
CDR3 length: 14

CDR3 DNA: TGTGCCAGCAGCCCGACAGGGGAGGGAGAGACCCAGTACTTC
CDR3 protein: CASSPTGEGETQYF
D gene: NA
V gene: TRBV7-9
clone size: NA
J gene: TRBJ2-5
CDR3 length: 14

CDR3 DNA: TGTGCCAGCCACCCCCGGGGACAGGGTGGCGAGCAGTACTTC
CDR3 protein: CASHPRGQGGEQYF
D gene: TRBD1
V gene: TRBV28
clone size: NA
J gene: TRBJ2-7
CDR3 length: 14

CDR3 DNA: TGTGCCAGTCCCCGGCCCGGCAAACAAGAGACCCAGTACTTC
CDR3 protein: CASPRPGKQETQYF
D gene: NA
V gene: TRBV6-1
clone size: NA
J gene: TRBJ2-5
CDR3 length: 14

CDR3 DNA: TGTGCCAGCAGTTACTCCCCTAGCGGGAGGTTCAATGAGCAGTTCTTC
CDR3 protein: CASSYSPSGRFNEQFF
D gene: TRBD2
V gene: TRBV6-5
clone size: NA
J gene: TRBJ2-1
CDR3 length: 16

CDR3 DNA: TGTGCCTGGACTCTCGCCAGGACTAGCGGGACAACCTACGAGCAGTACTTC
CDR3 protein: CAWTLARTSGTTYEQYF
D gene: TRBD2
V gene: TRBV30
clone size: few
J gene: TRBJ2-7
CDR3 length: 17

CDR3 DNA: TGTGCCAGCAGCTGGACTAGCGGGAGCGGAACAGATACGCAGTATTTT
CDR3 protein: CASSWTSGSGTDTQYF
D gene: TRBD2
V gene: TRBV5-6
clone size: NA
J gene: TRBJ2-3
CDR3 length: 16

CDR3 DNA: TGTGCCAGCAGTTTACAGGGTCCGCCTCGGGAGCAGTACTTC
CDR3 protein: CASSLQGPPREQYF
D gene: NA
V gene: TRBV6-6
clone size: NA
J gene: TRBJ2-7
CDR3 length: 14

CDR3 DNA: TGTGCCAGTACCCTGCGGTCGGGAAGCAATCTAGCTTTCTTT
CDR3 protein: CASTLRSGSNLAFF
D gene: NA
V gene: TRBV19
clone size: NA
J gene: TRBJ1-1
CDR3 length: 14

CDR3 DNA: TGTGCCAGCAACCCCCGATTCCCCGGGTCCAATGAGCAGTTCTTC
CDR3 protein: CASNPRFPGSNEQFF
D gene: NA
V gene: TRBV5-6
clone size: NA
J gene: TRBJ2-1
CDR3 length: 15

CDR3 DNA: TGTGCCAGTAGTATTCTCGGGGCAGGGACCCCTGATGGCTACACCTTC
CDR3 protein: CASSILGAGTPDGYTF
D gene: NA
V gene: TRBV19
clone size: NA
J gene: TRBJ1-2
CDR3 length: 16

CDR3 DNA: TGTGCCAGCAGCCCCCACGCCCCGGGGCCAGTGAATACTGAAGCTTTCTTT
CDR3 protein: CASSPHAPGPVNTEAFF
D gene: NA
V gene: TRBV28
clone size: NA
J gene: TRBJ1-1
CDR3 length: 17

CDR3 DNA: TGCGCCAGCAGCTTGGTGGGCAAAGGGCAGTTCTTC
CDR3 protein: CASSLVGKGQFF
D gene: NA
V gene: TRBV5-1
clone size: NA
J gene: TRBJ2-1
CDR3 length: 12

CDR3 DNA: TGTGCCAGCAGCGGGTGGACTGAAGCTTTCTTT
CDR3 protein: CASSGWTEAFF
D gene: NA
V gene: TRBV6-1
clone size: NA
J gene: TRBJ1-1
CDR3 length: 11

CDR3 DNA: TGTGCCAGCAGCCAAAACTTAGAGGGTTTTGGAAACACCATATATTTT
CDR3 protein: CASSQNLEGFGNTIYF
D gene: NA
V gene: TRBV4-2
clone size: NA
J gene: TRBJ1-3
CDR3 length: 16

CDR3 DNA: TGTGCCAGCAGCTTTGGCGGGACCTACGAGCAGTACTTC
CDR3 protein: CASSFGGTYEQYF
D gene: NA
V gene: TRBV7-2
clone size: NA
J gene: TRBJ2-7
CDR3 length: 13

CDR3 DNA: TGCAGCGTCGAACCGGTTCCAGGTACGCAGTATTTT
CDR3 protein: CSVEPVPGTQYF
D gene: NA
V gene: TRBV29-1
clone size: NA
J gene: TRBJ2-3
CDR3 length: 12

CDR3 DNA: TGTGCCTGGAGTGTTGGGCTAGGCAGCTCCTACGAGCAGTACTTC
CDR3 protein: CAWSVGLGSSYEQYF
D gene: NA
V gene: TRBV30
clone size: NA
J gene: TRBJ2-7
CDR3 length: 15

CDR3 DNA: TGTGCCAGCAGCCACAGGGGCTCCGGAGATCAGCCCCAGCATTTT
CDR3 protein: CASSHRGSGDQPQHF
D gene: TRBD1
V gene: TRBV2
clone size: NA
J gene: TRBJ1-5
CDR3 length: 15

CDR3 DNA: TGCACCAGCAGCCAAGTTAGGGACAGGTCGGTCGAGCAGTACTTC
CDR3 protein: CTSSQVRDRSVEQYF
D gene: NA
V gene: TRBV1
clone size: once
J gene: TRBJ2-7
CDR3 length: 15

CDR3 DNA: TGTGCCAGCAGTTGGGGACAGGGACACTATGGCTACACCTTC
CDR3 protein: CASSWGQGHYGYTF
D gene: TRBD1
V gene: TRBV27
clone size: NA
J gene: TRBJ1-2
CDR3 length: 14

CDR3 DNA: TGCGCCAGCAGCTTGGGGCGGGGGACAGACAGCTACACCTTC
CDR3 protein: CASSLGRGTDSYTF
D gene: TRBD1
V gene: TRBV5-1
clone size: NA
J gene: TRBJ1-2
CDR3 length: 14

CDR3 DNA: TGTGCCAGCAGCTTAGATCTACTAGCGGGGGTCACCGGGGAGCTGTTTTTT
CDR3 protein: CASSLDLLAGVTGELFF
D gene: TRBD2
V gene: TRBV11-2
clone size: NA
J gene: TRBJ2-2
CDR3 length: 17

CDR3 DNA: TGTGCCTGGGCTAATGAAAAACTGTTTTTT
CDR3 protein: CAWANEKLFF
D gene: NA
V gene: TRBV30
clone size: few
J gene: TRBJ1-4
CDR3 length: 10

CDR3 DNA: TGTGCCAGCAGTTACTGGGTGCGGCAAGAGACCCAGTACTTC
CDR3 protein: CASSYWVRQETQYF
D gene: NA
V gene: TRBV6-5
clone size: NA
J gene: TRBJ2-5
CDR3 length: 14

CDR3 DNA: TGTGCCAGCCGATCGGGGGGCTACGAGCAGTACTTC
CDR3 protein: CASRSGGYEQYF
D gene: TRBD2
V gene: TRBV2
clone size: NA
J gene: TRBJ2-7
CDR3 length: 12

CDR3 DNA: TGTGCCACCAGCCCCTCCGGCAGGGCGGCTAACTATGGCTACACCTTC
CDR3 protein: CATSPSGRAANYGYTF
D gene: NA
V gene: TRBV19
clone size: few
J gene: TRBJ1-2
CDR3 length: 16

CDR3 DNA: TGCGCCAGCAGCTTCGATAGGGAGCAGTACTTC
CDR3 protein: CASSFDREQYF
D gene: NA
V gene: TRBV5-1
clone size: NA
J gene: TRBJ2-7
CDR3 length: 11

CDR3 DNA: TGTGCCAGCAGCCCCGGGACTAGCGGGGGGCCGGCAGATACGCAGTATTTT
CDR3 protein: CASSPGTSGGPADTQYF
D gene: TRBD2
V gene: TRBV7-3
clone size: NA
J gene: TRBJ2-3
CDR3 length: 17

CDR3 DNA: TGCAGCGTGTCGGACAGCCAAACTAATGAAAAACTGTTTTTT
CDR3 protein: CSVSDSQTNEKLFF
D gene: NA
V gene: TRBV29-1
clone size: NA
J gene: TRBJ1-4
CDR3 length: 14